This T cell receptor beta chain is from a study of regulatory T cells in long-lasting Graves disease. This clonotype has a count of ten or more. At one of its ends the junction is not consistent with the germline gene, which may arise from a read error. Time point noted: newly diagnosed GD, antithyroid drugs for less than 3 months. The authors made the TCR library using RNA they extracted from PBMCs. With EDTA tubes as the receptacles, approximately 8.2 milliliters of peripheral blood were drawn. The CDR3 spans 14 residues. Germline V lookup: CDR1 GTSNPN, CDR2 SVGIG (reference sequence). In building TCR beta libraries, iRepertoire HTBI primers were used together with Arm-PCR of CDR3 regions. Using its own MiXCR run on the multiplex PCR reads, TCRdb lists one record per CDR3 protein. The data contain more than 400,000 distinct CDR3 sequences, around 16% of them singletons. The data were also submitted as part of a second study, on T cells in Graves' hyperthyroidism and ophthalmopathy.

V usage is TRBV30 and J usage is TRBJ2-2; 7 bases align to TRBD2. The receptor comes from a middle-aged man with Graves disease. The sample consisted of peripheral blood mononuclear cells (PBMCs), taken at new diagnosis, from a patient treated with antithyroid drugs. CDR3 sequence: CAGRGTANTGELFF. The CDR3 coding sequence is TGTGCCGGGAGGGGCACCGCGAACACCGGGGAGCTGTTTTTT.